Following are 10 T cell receptor beta chains from one sample sequenced in a study of blood T cell repertoires in COVID-19. Libraries were prepared by immunoSEQ multiplex PCR; TCRdb keeps only in-frame clonotypes and omits some of them. The sample includes hundreds of thousands of clones, 65% to 85% of them seen just once. The sample taken for sequencing was PBMCs or T cells enriched from blood (not recorded which). The source is a man aged 25-40 years with acute COVID-19.

The chain carries TRBV11-2 and TRBJ2-3; the D gene is possibly TRBD2 (6 bases). Germline CDR1 is SGHAT and CDR2 is FQNNGV. The CDR3 covers 13 residues. Trimming shortened V by 5 bases and J by 5 bases, and 11 bases separated the two germline ends. CDR3 nucleotide sequence: TGTGCCAGCAGCCCCCCAGCGGGAGATACGCAGTATTTT. Translated: CASSPPAGDTQYF.

This clone was picked up one time. The rearrangement uses TRBV6-5 and TRBJ1-5; D is possibly TRBD1 (5 bases). The germline V gene encodes CDR1 MNHEY and CDR2 SVGAGI. There are 13 residues in the CDR3. V was pared by 11 bases and J by 2 bases, with 13 bases between. DNA of the CDR3: TGTGCCGCGTGGCAGGGCGGCAATCAGCCCCAGCATTTT. Translating gives CAAWQGGNQPQHF.

The chain recombines TRBV5-1 with TRBJ2-7; perhaps TRBD1 as D (6 bases). The germline CDR1 and CDR2 sequences are SGHRS and YFSETQ. The CDR3 length is 15 residues. With 4 bases removed from V and 5 bases from J, the gap between germline ends came to 19 bases. Here the CDR3 DNA reads TGCGCCAGCAGCGGACAGTACAGGGAAAACGACGAGCAGTACTTC. Encoded protein: CASSGQYRENDEQYF.

This rearrangement joins TRBV5-1 to TRBJ2-7, with D possibly matching TRBD2 (5 bases). Germline loops: CDR1 SGHRS, CDR2 YFSETQ. V was clipped by 4 bases and J by 3 bases, with 14 bases between them. The CDR3 loop spans 14 amino acids. This CDR3 reads CASSLHGVSYEQYF. In DNA form, the CDR3 reads TGCGCCAGCAGCCTGCACGGGGTGAGCTACGAGCAGTACTTC. Full variable domain (missing parts from reference TRBV5-1 and TRBJ2-7): KAGVTQTPRYLIKTRGQQVTLSCSPISGHRSVSWYQQTPGQGLQFLFEYFSETQRNKGNFPGRFSGRQFSNSRSEMNVSTLELGDSALYLCASSLHGVSYEQYFGPGTRLTVT.

The chain carries TRBV5-1 and TRBJ1-2; tentative D call: TRBD1 (6 bases). Per germline, CDR1 SGHRS and CDR2 YFSETQ. The CDR3 runs 15 residues. With 3 bases removed from V and 7 bases from J, the gap between germline ends came to 19 bases. Here the CDR3 reads CASSSRGGAQSGYTF. The CDR3 region has the DNA TGCGCCAGCAGCTCCCGAGGGGGGGCGCAATCTGGCTACACCTTC.

The chain combines TRBV14 with TRBJ2-7; a weak D match, TRBD1 (6 bases). CDR1 SGHDN and CDR2 FVKESK come from the germline V gene. Deletions cut 4 bases from V and 0 bases from J, with 16 bases between. The CDR3 is 16 residues long. The CDR3 DNA follows: TGTGCCAGCAGCCGGGGGCACTCCTTCAGCTCCTACGAGCAGTACTTC. Translated: CASSRGHSFSSYEQYF.

The chain employs TRBV30 and TRBJ1-4; D is unclear. The CDR3 is made up of 15 amino acids. Germline CDR1 reads GTSNPN; CDR2 reads SVGIG (reference sequence). With 0 bases removed from V and 5 bases from J, the gap between germline ends came to 13 bases. CDR3 in DNA: TGTGCCTGGAGTGTAGAGGCAGTGCCCAATGAAAAACTGTTTTTT. Translation gives CAWSVEAVPNEKLFF.

The J gene is TRBJ2-1, the V gene TRBV14, with 10 positions matching TRBD2. Looked up from germline, CDR1 is SGHDN and CDR2 is FVKESK. The CDR3 consists of 17 residues. With V trimmed by 0 bases and J by 3 bases, 5 bases remained unmatched. The CDR3 coding sequence is TGTGCCAGCAGCCAAGAGAGCGGGGGGGCTTTCTACAATGAGCAGTTCTTC. This translates into CASSQESGGAFYNEQFF.

This sequence joins TRBV7-9 and TRBJ1-4; D perhaps matches TRBD1 (6 bases). The CDR3 has 14 residues. Trimming shortened V by 6 bases and J by 7 bases, and 15 bases separated the two germline ends. Germline CDR1 is SEHNR and CDR2 is FQNEAQ (reference sequence). The CDR3 sequence is CASRSDSGVEKLFF. The CDR3 nucleotides are TGTGCCAGCAGGTCGGACTCAGGGGTTGAAAAACTGTTTTTT.

This clone appeared a single time. The J gene is TRBJ1-3, the V gene TRBV5-4; 10 nucleotides agree with TRBD1. The J segment lost 0 bases and the V segment lost 3 bases, leaving 6 bases of the junction unmatched. Looked up from germline, CDR1 is SGHNT and CDR2 is YYREEE (reference sequence). The CDR3 consists of 17 residues. CDR3 residues: CASSWDRGQSSGNTIYF. The DNA for the CDR3 is TGTGCCAGCAGCTGGGACAGGGGCCAGAGCTCTGGAAACACCATATATTTT.